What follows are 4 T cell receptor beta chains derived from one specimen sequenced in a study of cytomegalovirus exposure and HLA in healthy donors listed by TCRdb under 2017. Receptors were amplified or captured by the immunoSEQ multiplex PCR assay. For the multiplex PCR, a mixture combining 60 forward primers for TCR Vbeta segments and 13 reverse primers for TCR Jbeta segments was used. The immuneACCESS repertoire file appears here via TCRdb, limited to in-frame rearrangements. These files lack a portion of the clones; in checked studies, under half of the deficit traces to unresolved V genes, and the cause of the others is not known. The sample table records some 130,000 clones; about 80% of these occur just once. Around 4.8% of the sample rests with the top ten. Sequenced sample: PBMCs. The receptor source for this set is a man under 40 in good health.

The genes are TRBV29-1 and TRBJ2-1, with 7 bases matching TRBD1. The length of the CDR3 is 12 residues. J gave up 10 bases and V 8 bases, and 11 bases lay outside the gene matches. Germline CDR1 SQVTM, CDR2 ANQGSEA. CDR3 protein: CSSRGQPREQFF. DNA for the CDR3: TGCAGCTCAAGGGGGCAGCCGAGGGAGCAGTTCTTC.

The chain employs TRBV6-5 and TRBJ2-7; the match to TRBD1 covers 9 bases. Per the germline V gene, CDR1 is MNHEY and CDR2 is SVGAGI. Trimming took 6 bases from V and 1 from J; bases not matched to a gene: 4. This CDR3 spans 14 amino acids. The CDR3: CASRGTGWSYEQYF. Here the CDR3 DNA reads TGTGCCAGCAGGGGGACAGGGTGGTCCTACGAGCAGTACTTC.

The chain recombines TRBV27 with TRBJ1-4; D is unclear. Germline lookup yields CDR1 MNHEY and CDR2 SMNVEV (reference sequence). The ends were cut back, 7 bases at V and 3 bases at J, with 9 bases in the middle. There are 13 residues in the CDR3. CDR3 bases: TGTGCCAGCACGTGGGCCCCTAATGAAAAACTGTTTTTT. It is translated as CASTWAPNEKLFF.

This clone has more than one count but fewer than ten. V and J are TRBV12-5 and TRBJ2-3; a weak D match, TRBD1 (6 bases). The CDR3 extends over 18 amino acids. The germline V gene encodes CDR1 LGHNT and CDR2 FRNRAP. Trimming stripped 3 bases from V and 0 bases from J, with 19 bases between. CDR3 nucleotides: TGTGCTAGTGGTTTCTACGGGACATTCTTAGGGAGCACAGATACGCAGTATTTT. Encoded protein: CASGFYGTFLGSTDTQYF. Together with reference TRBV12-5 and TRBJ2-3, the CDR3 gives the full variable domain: DARVTQTPRHKVTEMGQEVTMRCQPILGHNTVFWYRQTMMQGLELLAYFRNRAPLDDSGMPKDRFSAEMPDATLATLKIQPSEPRDSAVYFCASGFYGTFLGSTDTQYFGPGTRLTVL.